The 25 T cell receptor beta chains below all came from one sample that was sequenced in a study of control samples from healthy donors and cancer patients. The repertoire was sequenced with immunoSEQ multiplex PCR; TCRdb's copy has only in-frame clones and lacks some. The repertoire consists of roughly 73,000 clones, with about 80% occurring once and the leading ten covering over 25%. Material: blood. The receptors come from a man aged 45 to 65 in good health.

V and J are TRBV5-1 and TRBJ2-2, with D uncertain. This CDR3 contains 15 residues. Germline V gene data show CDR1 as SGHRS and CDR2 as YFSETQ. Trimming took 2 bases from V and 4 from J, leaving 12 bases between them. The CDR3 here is CASSLHRSTTGELFF. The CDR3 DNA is TGCGCCAGCAGCTTACACAGATCTACCACCGGGGAGCTGTTTTTT.

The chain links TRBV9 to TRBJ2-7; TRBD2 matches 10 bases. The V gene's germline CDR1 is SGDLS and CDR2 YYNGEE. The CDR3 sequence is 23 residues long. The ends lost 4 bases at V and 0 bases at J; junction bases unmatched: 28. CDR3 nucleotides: TGTGCCAGCAGCCCATCAGGGGGTTCGGGGGTGCTAGCGGGAGAATCGCGCTCCTACGAGCAGTACTTC. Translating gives CASSPSGGSGVLAGESRSYEQYF.

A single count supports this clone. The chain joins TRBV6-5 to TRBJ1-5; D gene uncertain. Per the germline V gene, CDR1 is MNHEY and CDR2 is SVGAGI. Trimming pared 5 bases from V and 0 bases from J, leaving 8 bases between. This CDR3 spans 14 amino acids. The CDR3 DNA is TGTGCCAGCAGTCTGGGATATAGCAATCAGCCCCAGCATTTT. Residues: CASSLGYSNQPQHF.

CDR3 nucleotide sequence: TGTGCCAGCAGTGATGGGGGTGCATATGGCTACACCTTC. This encodes CASSDGGAYGYTF. The chain couples TRBV25-1 to TRBJ1-2; D may be TRBD1 (5 bases). Germline loops: CDR1 MGHDK, CDR2 SYGVNS. The CDR3 has 13 residues. The V and J ends lost 3 bases and 5 bases respectively, with 10 bases between them.

The CDR3 reads CASSSLQETQYF. The CDR3 nucleotides read TGTGCCAGCAGCTCACTACAAGAGACCCAGTACTTC. The chain carries TRBV2 and TRBJ2-5; D is unresolved. Trimming took 6 bases from V and 2 from J, leaving 7 bases between them. Germline values: CDR1 SNHLY, CDR2 FYNNEI. The CDR3 sequence is 12 residues long.

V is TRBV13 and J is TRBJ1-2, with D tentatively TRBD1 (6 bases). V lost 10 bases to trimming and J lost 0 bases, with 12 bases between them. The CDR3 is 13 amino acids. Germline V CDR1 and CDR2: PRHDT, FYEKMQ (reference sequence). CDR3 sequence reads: CATGTRTNYGYTF. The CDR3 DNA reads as TGTGCCACTGGGACACGAACTAACTATGGCTACACCTTC.

The chain's CDR3 is CASSLDGPYSNQPQHF. The CDR3 nucleotides are TGCGCCAGCAGCTTGGATGGCCCATATAGCAATCAGCCCCAGCATTTT. This rearrangement joins TRBV5-1 to TRBJ1-5; D unclear. The CDR3 loop spans 16 amino acids. Trimming shortened V by 0 bases and J by 0 bases, and 10 bases separated the two germline ends. Germline V gives CDR1 SGHRS, CDR2 YFSETQ.

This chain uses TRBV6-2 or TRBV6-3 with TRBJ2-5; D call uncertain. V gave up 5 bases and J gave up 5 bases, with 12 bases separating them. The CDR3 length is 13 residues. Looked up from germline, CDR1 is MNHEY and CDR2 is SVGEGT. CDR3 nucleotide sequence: TGTGCCAGCAGTAACGGGCCCCGGGAGACCCAGTACTTC. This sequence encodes CASSNGPRETQYF.

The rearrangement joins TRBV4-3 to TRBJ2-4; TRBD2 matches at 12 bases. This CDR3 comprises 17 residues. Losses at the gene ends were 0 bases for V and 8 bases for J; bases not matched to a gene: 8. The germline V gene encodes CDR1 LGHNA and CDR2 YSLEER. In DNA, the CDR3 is TGCGCCAGCAGCCAAGATCCTAGCGGGGGGGCCGAGGACATTCAGTACTTC. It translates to CASSQDPSGGAEDIQYF.

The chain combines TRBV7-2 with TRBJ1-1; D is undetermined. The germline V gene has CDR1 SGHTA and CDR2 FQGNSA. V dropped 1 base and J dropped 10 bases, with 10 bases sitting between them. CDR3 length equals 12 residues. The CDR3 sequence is CASSLDIGGAFF. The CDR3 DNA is TGTGCCAGCAGCTTAGATATAGGAGGAGCTTTCTTT.

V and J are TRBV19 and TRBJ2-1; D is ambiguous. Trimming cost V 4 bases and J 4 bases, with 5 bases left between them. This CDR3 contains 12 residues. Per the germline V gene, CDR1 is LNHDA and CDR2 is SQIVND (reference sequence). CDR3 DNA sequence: TGTGCCAGTAGTAGTCCGTACAATGAGCAGTTCTTC. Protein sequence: CASSSPYNEQFF.

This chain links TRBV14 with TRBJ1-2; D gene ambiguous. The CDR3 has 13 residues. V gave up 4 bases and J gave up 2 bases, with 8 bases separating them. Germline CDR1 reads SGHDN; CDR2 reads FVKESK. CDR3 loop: CASSRDKNYGYTF. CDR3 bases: TGTGCCAGCAGCCGAGACAAGAACTATGGCTACACCTTC.

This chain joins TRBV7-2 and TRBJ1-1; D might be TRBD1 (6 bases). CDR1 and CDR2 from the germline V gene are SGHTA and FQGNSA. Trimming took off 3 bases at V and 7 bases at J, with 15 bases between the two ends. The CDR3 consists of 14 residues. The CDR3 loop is CASSFRDKTDEAFF. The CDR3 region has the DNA TGTGCCAGCAGCTTCCGGGACAAAACTGATGAAGCTTTCTTT.

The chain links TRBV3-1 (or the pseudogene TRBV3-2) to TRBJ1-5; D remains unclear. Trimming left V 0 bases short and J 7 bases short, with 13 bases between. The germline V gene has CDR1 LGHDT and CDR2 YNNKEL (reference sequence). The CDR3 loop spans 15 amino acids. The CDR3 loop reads CASSQDGSTWQPQHF. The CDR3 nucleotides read TGTGCCAGCAGCCAAGATGGGTCAACGTGGCAGCCCCAGCATTTT.

The CDR3 sequence is CATSRSGGPSYEQFF. For the CDR3, the DNA is TGTGCCACCAGTCGCAGCGGGGGCCCCTCCTATGAGCAGTTCTTC. V gene TRBV15 combines with J gene TRBJ2-1; TRBD2 aligns across 8 bases. The germline V gene has CDR1 LNHNV and CDR2 YYDKDF (reference sequence). V shed 6 bases, J shed 8 bases, and the junction held 12 bases outside the gene matches. There are 15 residues in the CDR3.

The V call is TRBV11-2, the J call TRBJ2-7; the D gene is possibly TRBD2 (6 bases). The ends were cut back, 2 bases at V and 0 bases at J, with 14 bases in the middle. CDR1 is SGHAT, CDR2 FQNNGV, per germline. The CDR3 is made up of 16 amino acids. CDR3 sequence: CASSLLFAGSSYEQYF. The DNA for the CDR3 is TGTGCCAGCAGCTTACTTTTTGCGGGGAGCTCCTACGAGCAGTACTTC.

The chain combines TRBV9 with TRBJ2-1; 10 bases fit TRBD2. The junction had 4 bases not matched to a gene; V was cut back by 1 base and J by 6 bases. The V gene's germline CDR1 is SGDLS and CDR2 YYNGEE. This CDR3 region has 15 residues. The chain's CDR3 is CASSVRGLALNEQFF. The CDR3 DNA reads TGTGCCAGCAGCGTACGGGGACTAGCGCTCAATGAGCAGTTCTTC.

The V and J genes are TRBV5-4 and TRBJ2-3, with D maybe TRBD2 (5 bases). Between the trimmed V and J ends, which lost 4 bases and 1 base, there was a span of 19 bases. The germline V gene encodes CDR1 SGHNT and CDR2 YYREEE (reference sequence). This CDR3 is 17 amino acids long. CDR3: CASSRGLAQQGTDTQYF. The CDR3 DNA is TGTGCCAGCAGCCGAGGACTTGCTCAGCAGGGCACAGATACGCAGTATTTT.

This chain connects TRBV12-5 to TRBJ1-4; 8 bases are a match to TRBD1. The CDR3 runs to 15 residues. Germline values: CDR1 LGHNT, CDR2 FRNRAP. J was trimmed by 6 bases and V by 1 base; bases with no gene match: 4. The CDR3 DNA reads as TGTGCTAGTGGTTTGGGGGACAGGAGTGATGAAAAACTGTTTTTT. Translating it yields CASGLGDRSDEKLFF.

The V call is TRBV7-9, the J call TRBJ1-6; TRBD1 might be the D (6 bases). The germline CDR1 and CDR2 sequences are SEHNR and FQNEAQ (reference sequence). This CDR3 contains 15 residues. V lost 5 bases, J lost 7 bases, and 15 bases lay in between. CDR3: CASSRGAKNNSPLHF. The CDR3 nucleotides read TGTGCCAGCAGCCGGGGGGCGAAAAACAATTCACCCCTCCACTTT.

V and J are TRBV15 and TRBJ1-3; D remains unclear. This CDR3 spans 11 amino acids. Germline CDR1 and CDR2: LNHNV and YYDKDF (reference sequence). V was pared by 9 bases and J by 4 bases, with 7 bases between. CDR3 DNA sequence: TGTGCCACGACCTCCGGAAACACCATATATTTT. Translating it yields CATTSGNTIYF.

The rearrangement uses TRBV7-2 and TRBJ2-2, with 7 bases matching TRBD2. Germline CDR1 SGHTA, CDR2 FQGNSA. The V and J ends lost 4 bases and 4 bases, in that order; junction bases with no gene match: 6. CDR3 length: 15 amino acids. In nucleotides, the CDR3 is TGTGCCAGCAGCTCCTCACTAGCGATCACCGGGGAGCTGTTTTTT. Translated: CASSSSLAITGELFF.

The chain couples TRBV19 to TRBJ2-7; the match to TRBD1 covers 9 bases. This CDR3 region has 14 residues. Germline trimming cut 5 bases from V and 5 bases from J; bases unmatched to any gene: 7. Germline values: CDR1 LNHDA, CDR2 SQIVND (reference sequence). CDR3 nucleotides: TGTGCCAGTAGTCTAGGACAGGGGATCCACGAGCAGTACTTC. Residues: CASSLGQGIHEQYF.

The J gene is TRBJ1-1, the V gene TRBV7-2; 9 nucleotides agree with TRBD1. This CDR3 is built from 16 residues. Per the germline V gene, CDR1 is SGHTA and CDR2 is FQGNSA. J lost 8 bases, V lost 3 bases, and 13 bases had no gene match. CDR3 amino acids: CASSLRRGGTGIEAFF. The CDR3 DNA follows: TGTGCCAGCAGCTTGCGACGGGGGGGGACAGGGATCGAAGCTTTCTTT.

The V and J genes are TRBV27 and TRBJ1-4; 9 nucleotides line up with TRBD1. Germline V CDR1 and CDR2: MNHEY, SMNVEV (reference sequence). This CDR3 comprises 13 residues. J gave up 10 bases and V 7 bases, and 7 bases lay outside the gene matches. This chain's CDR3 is CASTRGQGGKLFF. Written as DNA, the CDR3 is TGTGCCAGCACCAGGGGACAGGGAGGAAAACTGTTTTTT.